This T cell receptor beta chain is from a study of CD8+ T cells in alopecia areata. Study context: Treated patients swallowed 5 to 10 mg of oral tofacitinib twice daily.

Study-level points and caveats: Normal skin's resident alphabeta T cells are sequenced alongside lesional scalp T cells.

About this clone: Its antigen remains unidentified.

The germline V gene has CDR1 SQVTM and CDR2 ANQGSEA. V gave up 7 bases and J gave up 4 bases; unmatched junction bases: 7. The CDR3 runs 14 residues. Sequencing relied on a cDNA template that was reverse transcribed from extracted RNA. Clones were read by immunoSEQ multiplex PCR, and TCRdb kept only the in-frame ones, dropping some. The profile shows about 140,000 clones, roughly 64% of them singletons. The chain couples TRBV29-1 to TRBJ2-5; 12 bases agree with TRBD2. This TCR came from a human donor with alopecia areata. The sequenced sample was CD4+ T cells sorted from blood, obtained at week 0. CDR3 nucleotide sequence: TGCAGCGCCGAACCGGGACTAGCGGGAGAGACCCAGTACTTC. Translating gives CSAEPGLAGETQYF.